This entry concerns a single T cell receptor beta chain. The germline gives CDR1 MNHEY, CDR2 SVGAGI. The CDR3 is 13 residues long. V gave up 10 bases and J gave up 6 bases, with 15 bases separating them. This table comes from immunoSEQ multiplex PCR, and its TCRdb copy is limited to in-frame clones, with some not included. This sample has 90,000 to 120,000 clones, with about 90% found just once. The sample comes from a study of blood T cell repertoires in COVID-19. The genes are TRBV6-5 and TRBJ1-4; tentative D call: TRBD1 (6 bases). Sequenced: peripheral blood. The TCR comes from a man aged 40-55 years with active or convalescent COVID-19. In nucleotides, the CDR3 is TGTGCCACAAAGGACAGCATATATGAAAAACTGTTTTTT. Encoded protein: CATKDSIYEKLFF.